The 13 T cell receptor beta chains below all came from one sample that was sequenced in a study of regulatory T cells in long-lasting Graves disease. Relying on iRepertoire HTBI primers and Arm-PCR of CDR3 regions, the team built TCR beta libraries. Using its own MiXCR run on the multiplex PCR reads, TCRdb lists one record per CDR3 protein. The sample lists fewer than 350,000 distinct CDR3 sequences, over 15% occurring once. Time point denoted: newly diagnosed GD, antithyroid drugs for less than 3 months. Researchers made the TCR library from RNA that was extracted from PBMCs. This specimen consisted of peripheral blood mononuclear cells (PBMCs), obtained at new diagnosis, from a patient treated with antithyroid drugs. The receptors shown here come from a female donor with Graves disease.

The V and J genes are TRBV7-9 and TRBJ2-7; D unresolved. The CDR3 has 14 residues. CDR1 and CDR2 from the germline V gene are SEHNR and FQNEAQ (reference sequence). V shed 5 bases and J shed 4 bases, with 15 bases lying between them. In DNA, the CDR3 is TGTGCCAGCAGCCCCCCACACTTACCTTACGAGCAGTACTTC. This translates into CASSPPHLPYEQYF.

At least ten counts were recorded for this clonotype. This chain joins TRBV10-3 and TRBJ1-2; D uncertain. There are 12 residues in the CDR3. Germline CDR1 reads ENHRY; CDR2 reads SYGVKD. Trimming pared 2 bases from V and 7 bases from J, leaving 8 bases between. The CDR3 coding sequence is TGTGCCATCAGTGAGGCAGAGGGTGGCTACACCTTC. It is translated as CAISEAEGGYTF.

This clonotype was seen at least ten times. The chain combines TRBV6-1 with TRBJ2-1; maybe TRBD2 (5 bases). V was shortened by 6 bases and J by 1 base, with 13 bases between the two germline ends. This CDR3 spans 15 amino acids. Germline CDR1 reads MNHNS; CDR2 reads SASEGT. The CDR3 DNA follows: TGTGCCAGCAGCAGGACTCACGAATCCTACAATGAGCAGTTCTTC. This codes for CASSRTHESYNEQFF.

This clonotype was found many times. This chain links TRBV10-2 with TRBJ2-7, with 9 bases identical to TRBD1. The CDR3 length is 12 residues. In germline, CDR1 is WSHSY, CDR2 SAAADI. Losses at the gene ends were 8 bases for V and 6 bases for J; bases not matched to a gene: 5. The CDR3 protein is CASHQDRGEQYF. CDR3 bases: TGCGCCAGCCACCAGGACAGGGGCGAGCAGTACTTC.

This clonotype was recorded many times. The chain couples TRBV2 to TRBJ2-4; 9 bases are a match to TRBD1. CDR1 is SNHLY and CDR2 is FYNNEI in the germline V gene. The CDR3 spans 13 residues. Germline trimming cut 8 bases from V and 4 bases from J; bases unmatched to any gene: 3. The CDR3 loop reads CASSGQGKNIQYF. CDR3 in DNA: TGTGCCAGCTCGGGACAGGGAAAAAACATTCAGTACTTC.

This clonotype showed up just once. A much larger clone lies one base from this, so it may be a read error. The rearrangement joins TRBV12-5 to TRBJ2-7; the D is unclear. This CDR3 spans 12 amino acids. The germline V gene encodes CDR1 LGHNT and CDR2 FRNRAP. CDR3 residues: CASGLTPYEQNF. The CDR3 DNA follows: TGTGCTAGTGGTCTTACACCCTACGAGCAGAACTTC. The whole variable domain, filled in from reference TRBV12-5 and TRBJ2-7, reads DARVTQTPRHKVTEMGQEVTMRCQPILGHNTVFWYRQTMMQGLELLAYFRNRAPLDDSGMPKDRFSAEMPDATLATLKIQPSEPRDSAVYFCASGLTPYEQNFGPGTRLTVT.

This clonotype was seen repeatedly, ten times or more. This chain joins TRBV27 and TRBJ2-3; D is ambiguous. The CDR3 sequence is 12 residues long. The germline V gene encodes CDR1 MNHEY and CDR2 SMNVEV (reference sequence). V gave up 3 bases and J gave up 4 bases, with 5 bases separating them. In nucleotides, the CDR3 is TGTGCCAGCAGTTTTAACCCAGATACGCAGTATTTT. This gives the protein CASSFNPDTQYF.

This clonotype appeared many times. The J gene is TRBJ1-3, the V gene TRBV2; D remains ambiguous. The germline V gene encodes CDR1 SNHLY and CDR2 FYNNEI. Trimming shortened V by 4 bases and J by 2 bases, and 18 bases separated the two germline ends. CDR3 length equals 17 residues. CDR3 sequence reads: CASSGLETVLTGNTIYF. Here the CDR3 DNA reads TGTGCCAGCAGTGGGCTAGAAACAGTCCTAACTGGAAACACCATATATTTT.

Ten or more counts support this clonotype. The V call is TRBV6-1, the J call TRBJ1-1; D perhaps matches TRBD1 (5 bases). V was pared by 6 bases and J by 5 bases, with 10 bases between. This CDR3 comprises 12 residues. Germline CDR1 and CDR2: MNHNS and SASEGT. The CDR3, as DNA: TGTGCCAGCAGGGGGGATGGTACTGAAGCTTTCTTT. Its translation is CASRGDGTEAFF.

This clonotype was found many times. The rearrangement links TRBV27 to TRBJ1-1; D gene unclear. In germline, CDR1 is MNHEY, CDR2 SMNVEV (reference sequence). Trimming removed 6 bases from V and 2 bases from J, with 10 bases in between. This CDR3 has 13 residues. CDR3 coding DNA: TGTGCCAGCAGCACTACAGTTAACACTGAAGCTTTCTTT. Translating it yields CASSTTVNTEAFF.

Comment on this clonotype: A far larger clone is one base from this, pointing to a likely read error. The chain is built from TRBV10-3 and TRBJ2-7; perhaps D is TRBD1 or TRBD2 (5 bases each). Trimming cost V 5 bases and J 6 bases, with 14 bases left between them. This CDR3 region has 13 residues. Germline-derived CDR1 and CDR2 are ENHRY and SYGVKD. The CDR3 here is CAISLAQRGEQYF. CDR3 coding DNA: TGTGCCATCAGTTTAGCGCAAAGGGGCGAGCAGTACTTC.

This clonotype was detected a few times. The rearrangement joins TRBV6-9 to TRBJ2-3; 9 bases align to TRBD1. The junction had 14 bases not matched to a gene; V was cut back by 1 base and J by 6 bases. The CDR3 extends over 18 amino acids. Germline V gives CDR1 MNHGY, CDR2 SVAAGI. The CDR3 sequence: CASSYYRGRLTYPDTQYF. In DNA, the CDR3 is TGTGCCAGCAGTTATTACAGGGGGCGACTAACCTATCCCGATACGCAGTATTTT.

This clonotype has more than one count but fewer than ten. The chain employs TRBV7-6 and TRBJ2-3; D possibly corresponds to TRBD2 (5 bases). The CDR3 runs to 16 residues. CDR1 and CDR2 (germline): SGHVS, FNYEAQ. V was cut by 1 base and J by 5 bases, with 16 bases left in between. The CDR3 protein is CASSLVDGLGEDTQYF. In nucleotides, the CDR3 is TGTGCCAGCAGCTTAGTCGACGGACTCGGCGAAGATACGCAGTATTTT. Using reference TRBV7-6 and TRBJ2-3 for the parts outside the CDR3, the full variable domain is GAGVSQSPRYKVTKRGQDVALRCDPISGHVSLYWYRQALGQGPEFLTYFNYEAQQDKSGLPNDRFSAERPEGSISTLTIQRTEQRDSAMYRCASSLVDGLGEDTQYFGPGTRLTVL.